This note documents a single T cell receptor beta chain sequence. Its antigen is currently unknown. This specimen belongs to a study of OX40 agonist ivuxolimab in advanced cancers. In the study overall: Every 2 weeks, patients got intravenous ivuxolimab at one of six dose levels (0.01-10 mg/kg). Cancers in dose escalation were hepatocellular, melanoma, renal cell and head and neck.

Assay: immunoSEQ multiplex PCR; the TCRdb copy retains only in-frame clones and omits some. Of just under 60,000 clones listed, about 91% were seen once; the top ten hold 3.8%. The length of the CDR3 is 16 residues. The germline CDR1 and CDR2 sequences are SEHNR and FQNEAQ (reference sequence). V lost 5 bases, J lost 3 bases, and 17 bases lay in between. Notes on the study in general: On average, CD8+ T cells had more expanded clones than CD4+.

The clonotype originates from an adult with an advanced solid tumor such as melanoma, head and neck, liver or kidney cancer. The sample consisted of CD4+ or CD8+ T cells sorted from blood, taken in a trial of the OX40 agonist ivuxolimab. The chain is built from TRBV7-9 and TRBJ2-1; the D gene is possibly TRBD2 (5 bases). CDR3 in DNA: TGTGCCAGCAGCGCCCCCCTTGAGGGCCTCTACAATGAGCAGTTCTTC. Its translation: CASSAPLEGLYNEQFF.